This T cell receptor (beta chain) is from a study of shared clonotypes between healthy human individuals. V gave up 4 bases and J gave up 1 base; unmatched junction bases: 15. Germline CDR1 is SGHVS and CDR2 is FQNEAQ. The CDR3 extends over 21 amino acids. Ten or more counts support this clone. HIV-negative, healthy adults without recent acute infections or vaccinations were the donors. Using immunoSEQ multiplex PCR, the repertoire was profiled, and TCRdb retains in-frame clones only, with some absent. The sample yields roughly 330,000 clones, around two thirds seen once. The clonotype originates from a man aged 25 to 40 in good health. The chain couples TRBV7-8 to TRBJ2-3, with 15 bases identical to TRBD2. Input material: memory CD4+ T cells sorted from blood. Subset described: CD45RA-negative fraction. CDR3 DNA sequence: TGTGCCAGCAGCTACCAGGGACTAGCGGGAGGAGGGGGGAGTGGCACAGATACGCAGTATTTT. This gives the protein CASSYQGLAGGGGSGTDTQYF. The whole variable domain, remainder taken from reference TRBV7-8 and TRBJ2-3, is GAGVSQSPRYKVAKRGQDVALRCDPISGHVSLFWYQQALGQGPEFLTYFQNEAQLDKSGLPSDRFFAERPEGSVSTLKIQRTQQEDSAVYLCASSYQGLAGGGGSGTDTQYFGPGTRLTVL.